This T cell receptor (beta chain) originates from a study of T cell repertoires in ileal Crohn's disease. Concerning this clone itself: Antigen specificity is unknown.

Some clones are missing from TCRdb's copy, which holds only in-frame ones; the method was immunoSEQ multiplex PCR. The sample includes 8,000 or so clones, under 85% seen only once; the top ten take approximately 8.4%. The CDR3 covers 15 residues. V was shortened by 7 bases and J by 3 bases, with 19 bases between the two germline ends. Germline CDR1 and CDR2: MDHEN and SYDVKM. Findings of the study overall: Compared with CD4 T cells, sorted CD8 cells carried more expanded clones. Endoscopic recurrence occurred in every patient whose clonality exceeded 26.8%.

The receptor was isolated from an adult with Crohn's disease. The sample consisted of ileal tissue. The V gene is TRBV28, the J gene TRBJ2-7; a weak D match, TRBD1 (6 bases). CDR3 in amino acids: CASNVQGEGDYEQYF. The CDR3 region has the DNA TGTGCCAGCAATGTACAGGGTGAGGGGGACTACGAGCAGTACTTC. Variable domain in full (rest from reference TRBV28 and TRBJ2-7): DVKVTQSSRYLVKRTGEKVFLECVQDMDHENMFWYRQDPGLGLRLIYFSYDVKMKEKGDIPEGYSVSREKKERFSLILESASTNQTSMYLCASNVQGEGDYEQYFGPGTRLTVT.